This entry concerns a single T cell receptor (beta chain). Per the germline V gene, CDR1 is MDHEN and CDR2 is SYDVKM. CDR3 size: 17 residues. The V end was cut by 3 bases, the J end by 0 bases, with 15 bases between. Alongside a J-beta primer mix, a sample-barcoded 5' primer served in a second PCR lasting 7 to 11 cycles. TCRdb recomputed calls from the 5' RACE reads with MiXCR, one row per CDR3 protein. Among 1,300,000 or so distinct CDR3 sequences, almost 60% were seen once, and the ten largest hold about 6.3%. The source of the sample is a study of blood T cells in healthy people across ages. The rearrangement links TRBV28 to TRBJ1-3; D unresolved. The TCR originated in a man aged 18 to 29 in good health. The sequencing input was blood. The CDR3 protein is CASSFLAGLRSGNTIYF. DNA for the CDR3: TGTGCCAGCAGTTTCTTGGCCGGTCTACGCTCTGGAAACACCATATATTTT.